This T cell receptor beta chain derives from a study of blood T cell repertoires in COVID-19. Study details: From T cells, B-cell-depleted T cells, or PBMCs came the material, which was cDNA or gDNA.

Original processing methods: Amplifying reference gene primers gave estimates of nucleated cell counts. This table comes from immunoSEQ multiplex PCR, and its TCRdb copy is limited to in-frame clones, with some not included. That table supplies the V and J calls and clone size; D and trimming were determined from the DNA. The data contain 200,000 to 250,000 clones, around 80% of them singletons. This clone was detected once. Participant reports of clinical history set cohort assignment. The V end was cut by 2 bases, the J end by 7 bases, with 7 bases between. Germline loops: CDR1 SGHTS, CDR2 YDEGEE. The CDR3 has 12 residues.

The sequenced material came from PBMCs or T cells enriched from blood (not recorded which). This chain joins TRBV5-8 and TRBJ1-5; D not resolved. This TCR was sampled from a woman between 40 and 50 years old with acute COVID-19. CDR3 DNA: TGTGCCAGCAGCTTCCTACAGCAGCCCCAGCATTTT. Its translation: CASSFLQQPQHF.